Shown below are 8 T cell receptor beta chains from a single sample sequenced in a study of early T cells in non-severe SARS-CoV-2 infection. Each CDR3 protein gets one entry after TCRdb re-called the 5' RACE reads with MiXCR. Among 65,000 to 95,000 distinct CDR3 sequences listed, 7.5% to 10% were seen once. Sequencing used whole blood. The receptor source for this set is an adult who was a healthcare worker with PCR-confirmed SARS-CoV-2 infection or an uninfected control (not recorded which).

This clonotype was seen more than once but under ten times. The J gene is TRBJ2-5, the V gene TRBV2; 7 bases match TRBD1. From germline, CDR1 is SNHLY and CDR2 FYNNEI. This CDR3 spans 13 amino acids. J was trimmed by 0 bases and V by 6 bases; bases with no gene match: 1. CDR3 DNA sequence: TGTGCCAGCAGGGGACAGTACCAAGAGACCCAGTACTTC. Its protein product is CASRGQYQETQYF.

This chain links TRBV27 with TRBJ1-1; D gene ambiguous. V lost 5 bases and J lost 0, with 10 bases in between. The germline gives CDR1 MNHEY, CDR2 SMNVEV (reference sequence). This CDR3 region has 14 residues. The CDR3 DNA is TGTGCCAGCAGTCTCTCTTCCATGAACACTGAAGCTTTCTTT. Amino acids: CASSLSSMNTEAFF.

This clonotype was seen ten or more times. The genes are TRBV3-1 and TRBJ1-5; no definite D call. CDR3 length: 12 residues. Germline CDR1 reads LGHDT; CDR2 reads YNNKEL (reference sequence). V gave up 5 bases and J gave up 4 bases, with 6 bases separating them. The CDR3 bases are TGTGCCAGCAGCTTACTAAATCAGCCCCAGCATTTT. It codes for CASSLLNQPQHF. The full variable domain, rest sourced from reference TRBV3-1 and TRBJ1-5, is DTAVSQTPKYLVTQMGNDKSIKCEQNLGHDTMYWYKQDSKKFLKIMFSYNNKELIINETVPNRFSPKSPDKAHLNLHINSLELGDSAVYFCASSLLNQPQHFGDGTRLSIL.

This clonotype was counted between two and nine times. This chain uses TRBV5-1 with TRBJ2-7, with 7 bases aligning to TRBD1. CDR1 and CDR2 from the germline V gene are SGHRS and YFSETQ. The CDR3 is made up of 15 amino acids. Unmatched junction bases numbered 6, after V lost 3 bases and J lost 0 bases. CDR3 coding DNA: TGCGCCAGCAGCTCGCGGACAGGTCTCTCCTACGAGCAGTACTTC. Translating gives CASSSRTGLSYEQYF. The full variable domain, rest sourced from reference TRBV5-1 and TRBJ2-7, is KAGVTQTPRYLIKTRGQQVTLSCSPISGHRSVSWYQQTPGQGLQFLFEYFSETQRNKGNFPGRFSGRQFSNSRSEMNVSTLELGDSALYLCASSSRTGLSYEQYFGPGTRLTVT.

This clonotype was counted a few times. V and J are TRBV28 and TRBJ1-1; D unclear. The CDR3 has 12 amino acids. Trimming shortened V by 2 bases and J by 10 bases, and 11 bases separated the two germline ends. Germline V gene data show CDR1 as MDHEN and CDR2 as SYDVKM. CDR3 in amino acids: CASSLAQAGAFF. The CDR3 DNA is TGTGCCAGCAGTTTAGCGCAGGCTGGAGCTTTCTTT.

V gene TRBV14 combines with J gene TRBJ2-3; D uncertain. V dropped 1 base and J dropped 2 bases, with 13 bases sitting between them. Germline CDR1 is SGHDN and CDR2 is FVKESK. The CDR3 is 16 residues long. The CDR3 DNA reads as TGTGCCAGCAGCCAAGGGGCCCACCGTCCCACAGATACGCAGTATTTT. It translates to CASSQGAHRPTDTQYF.

In its sample, this clonotype was seen many times. CDR3 sequence reads: CASSPRDLNSPLHF. The CDR3 region has the DNA TGTGCCAGCAGCCCTCGGGACTTAAATTCACCCCTCCACTTT. The V and J genes are TRBV3-1 and TRBJ1-6; tentative D call: TRBD1 (5 bases). V was shortened by 4 bases and J by 7 bases, with 11 bases between the two germline ends. The CDR3 is 14 amino acids. Germline V gene sequence: CDR1 LGHDT, CDR2 YNNKEL (reference sequence).

This clonotype was observed many times. This chain links TRBV12-3 or TRBV12-4 with TRBJ2-1, with D possibly being TRBD2 (6 bases). Trimming removed 6 bases from V and 0 bases from J, with 15 bases in between. This CDR3 region has 16 residues. The CDR3 sequence: CASSGGSGYSYNEQFF. In DNA form, the CDR3 reads TGTGCCAGCAGCGGTGGAAGCGGGTACTCCTACAATGAGCAGTTCTTC.